This T cell receptor (beta chain) came from a study of immune aging and cytomegalovirus after organ transplant (dated by TCRdb to the early 2020s). About the investigation overall: Three-drug immunosuppression with prednisone, tacrolimus, and mycophenolate was given to all transplant recipients.

What this sample's time point label stands for: five sample-tagged time points from pre-transplant (day -1) to day 368 post-transplant, pooled. Thawed PBMC were stimulated for roughly twelve hours with a CMV IE-1 overlapping peptide library without transport inhibitors. After thawing, cells rested overnight before stimulation in R10 medium with CD28/CD49d costimulation. The IE-1 peptide library was made up of 15-amino-acid peptides with 11-amino-acid overlaps. Samples from each time point were barcoded using BD Single-Cell Multiplexing Kit Sample Tags, then pooled and stained with oligo-conjugated anti-CD45RA and sorting antibodies. A BD FACSAria III was used to sort CMV-responsive CD8+CD137+ and CD4+CD154+ T cells at 4-way purity. Blood was drawn into EDTA vacutainers and was processed by Ficoll gradient within 1-24 hours. Counted from cysteine to phenylalanine, this CDR3 has 18 amino acids. Only the CDR3 region is kept as DNA, spanning 54 bases read in frame from base 1. Taken from the germline V gene, the CDR1 and CDR2 loops are LGHNA and YNFKEQ. V loses 4 bases, J loses 5 bases, and the germline ends lie 24 bases apart.

What the authors observed across the whole study: Since the sequencing data did not include a CD57 measurement, a conservative gene-based definition of aging was used in its place. A larger share of large clones was made up of TEMRA cells, and in the seven largest clones (roughly 2,000 cells) aged and TEMRA cells were gained while TCM cells were lost. Following viremia, cells with an aged phenotype rose post-transplant no matter the clone size, with the increase showing up earlier in large clones (days 200-264) than in small clones.

This clonotype was recorded a few times. Its specific antigen is unknown. The record has no base qualities; no much larger clone is one base away. Libraries were made using single-cell sequencing. The sequencer was an Illumina NovaSeq 6000. The BD Rhapsody Targeted mRNA and AbSeq Reagent Kit, in a microwell format, was used for cell capture and library preparation. The libraries included TCR, sample tags, AbSeq, and targeted mRNA from the Human T-Cell Expression Panel, along with custom TOX and TOX2 primers. An Illumina NovaSeq was used to sequence the libraries. The paper's data handling went like this. The analysis covered roughly 9,600 cells in total, of which about 7,300 were CD8 T cells and about 4,500 were CD8 T cells with an identifiable TCR CDR3. The BD Rhapsody Targeted Analysis Pipeline, including V(D)J processing, was run on the Seven Bridges Genomics platform to process the raw data. Quality control, Sample Tag demultiplexing with Lex-BDSMK, clone identification with VDJ Explorer, and Seurat clustering were performed in SeqGeq 1.6.0. A clone was considered non-expanded if it made up <1% of CD8 T cells, and considered a clonal expansion if it made up >2.5% of the sample. TCRdb trimmed public reads at Q25 via fastp, called clones via MiXCR and kept in-frame beta chains. Every distinct CDR3 protein forms one entry, paired with its most common genes and DNA. These V and J calls derive from TCRdb rather than the authors' analysis. A total of more than 20,000 distinct CDR3 sequences appear in this sample, just over 35% of them only once. The leading ten clones occupy about 25% of the sample.

The sequencing used CMV peptide-activated CD4+ and CD8+ T cells sorted from blood, collected at five time points, pooled. The intended sense of this specimen's cell subset or site label: sorted CD8+CD137+ and CD4+CD154+ T cells after 12 h CMV IE-1 peptide stimulation. The rearrangement joined TRBV4-2 to TRBJ2-1; the D gene identity is not certain. The receptor comes from a female donor who had a heart transplant and CMV viremia. For the CDR3, the sequence is CASSPNLPPLGSDNEQFF. Here is the DNA: TGTGCCAGCAGCCCCAATTTGCCTCCGCTCGGGTCCGACAATGAGCAGTTCTTC.